The entry that follows covers one TCR beta chain sequence. What it recognizes is unknown. Each CDR3 protein gets one entry after TCRdb re-called the RT-PCR reads with MiXCR. Of a few hundred thousand distinct CDR3 sequences listed, about 15% are singletons. This entry is derived from a study of response to subunit inactivated influenza vaccine. Regarding the study as a whole: Seasonal influenza vaccination, on each occasion, was suggested by the authors to recruit few new T cells.

The source was PBMCs from blood, collected 11 to 12 days after vaccination. The TCR sequence derives from a man over 45 who received an inactivated influenza vaccine.

The CDR3 reads CASGGLAFYNEQFF. The CDR3 nucleotides are TGTGCCAGCGGGGGTCTAGCGTTCTACAATGAGCAGTTCTTC. The chain links TRBV12-3 or TRBV12-4 to TRBJ2-1; the D gene is possibly TRBD2 (6 bases). Trimming shortened V by 8 bases and J by 3 bases, and 14 bases separated the two germline ends. The CDR3 has 14 residues.